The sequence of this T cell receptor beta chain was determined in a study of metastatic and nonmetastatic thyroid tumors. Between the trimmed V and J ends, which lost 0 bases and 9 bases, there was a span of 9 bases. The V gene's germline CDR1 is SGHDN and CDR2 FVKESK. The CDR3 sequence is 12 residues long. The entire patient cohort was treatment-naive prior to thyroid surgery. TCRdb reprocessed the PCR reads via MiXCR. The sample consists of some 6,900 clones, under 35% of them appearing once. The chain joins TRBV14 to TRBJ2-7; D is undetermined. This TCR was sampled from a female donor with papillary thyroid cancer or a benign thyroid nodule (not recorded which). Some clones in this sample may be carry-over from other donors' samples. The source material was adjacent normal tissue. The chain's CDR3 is CASSQDNSVQYF. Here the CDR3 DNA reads TGTGCCAGCAGCCAAGATAACTCGGTGCAGTACTTC.